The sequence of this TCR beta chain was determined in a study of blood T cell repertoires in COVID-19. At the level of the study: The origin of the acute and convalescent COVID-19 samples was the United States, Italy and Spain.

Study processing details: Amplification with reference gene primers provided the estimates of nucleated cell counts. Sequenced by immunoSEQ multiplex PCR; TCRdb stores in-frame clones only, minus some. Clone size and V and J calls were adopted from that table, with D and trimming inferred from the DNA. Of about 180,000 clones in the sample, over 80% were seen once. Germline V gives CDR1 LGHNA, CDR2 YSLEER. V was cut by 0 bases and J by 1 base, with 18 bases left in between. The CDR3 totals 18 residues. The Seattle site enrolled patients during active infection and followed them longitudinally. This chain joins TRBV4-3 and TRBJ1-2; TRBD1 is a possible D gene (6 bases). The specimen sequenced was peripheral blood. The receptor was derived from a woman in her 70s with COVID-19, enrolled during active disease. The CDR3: CASSQDLPGVRVNYGYTF. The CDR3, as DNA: TGCGCCAGCAGCCAAGATCTGCCAGGGGTTAGGGTTAACTATGGCTACACCTTC.